Listed here are 11 T cell receptor beta chains from one sample, sequenced in a study of T cell responses to AZD1222 COVID-19 vaccine. This table comes from immunoSEQ multiplex PCR, and its TCRdb copy is limited to in-frame clones, with some not included. The table lists about 130,000 clones, around 90% of them singletons. The sequenced sample was peripheral blood, obtained on day 0 of MenACWY control vaccination. The receptors originated from an adult in good health.

The rearrangement links TRBV29-1 to TRBJ1-1; no firm D call. The CDR3 loop spans 12 amino acids. V was trimmed by 7 bases and J by 2 bases, leaving 11 bases between them. The germline V gene has CDR1 SQVTM and CDR2 ANQGSEA. The CDR3 is CSAVDGNTEAFF. As DNA, the CDR3 is TGCAGCGCGGTTGACGGAAACACTGAAGCTTTCTTT.

This clone was observed a few times. The chain joins TRBV28 to TRBJ2-7; 11 bases line up with TRBD2. The CDR3 covers 15 residues. Germline CDR1 and CDR2: MDHEN and SYDVKM. V was clipped by 5 bases and J by 5 bases; unmatched bases: 8. The DNA for the CDR3 is TGTGCCAGCAGTCACCTGACTAGCGGGACTAACGAGCAGTACTTC. It yields the protein CASSHLTSGTNEQYF.

The chain uses TRBV10-1 and TRBJ2-5; 7 nucleotides line up with TRBD2. Trimming at V came to 2 bases and at J to 2 bases, leaving 2 bases not matched to a gene. This CDR3 is built from 14 residues. The germline V gene has CDR1 WNHNN and CDR2 SYGVQD (reference sequence). Here the CDR3 DNA reads TGCGCCAGCAGTGAGGCTAGCGGACAAGAGACCCAGTACTTC. This translates into CASSEASGQETQYF.

The V call is TRBV5-4, the J call TRBJ2-1; perhaps TRBD1 as D (5 bases). V shed 0 bases and J shed 0 bases, with 10 bases lying between them. The V gene's germline CDR1 is SGHNT and CDR2 YYREEE (reference sequence). The CDR3 totals 16 residues. In DNA, the CDR3 is TGTGCCAGCAGCTTGGCAGGGTTGAGCTCCTACAATGAGCAGTTCTTC. It yields the protein CASSLAGLSSYNEQFF.

The chain uses TRBV2 and TRBJ1-5; D gene unclear. The germline gives CDR1 SNHLY, CDR2 FYNNEI. Trimming pared 6 bases from V and 4 bases from J, leaving 4 bases between. This CDR3 is 11 amino acids long. The CDR3 region has the DNA TGTGCCAGCAGCCTAAATCAGCCCCAGCATTTT. Its translation: CASSLNQPQHF.

The J gene is TRBJ1-5, the V gene TRBV6-1, with no clear D. The CDR3 length is 13 residues. Trimming took off 3 bases at V and 7 bases at J, with 10 bases between the two ends. The germline V gene encodes CDR1 MNHNS and CDR2 SASEGT. The CDR3 reads CASSDSPGQPQHF. The CDR3 region has the DNA TGTGCCAGCAGTGACAGCCCGGGGCAGCCCCAGCATTTT.

A few counts support this clone. The genes are TRBV7-2 and TRBJ1-5; maybe TRBD1 (5 bases). Germline V CDR1 and CDR2: SGHTA, FQGNSA. Trimming pared 2 bases from V and 0 bases from J, leaving 8 bases between. CDR3 length: 15 residues. CDR3 in amino acids: CASSLRGSSNQPQHF. In DNA form, the CDR3 reads TGTGCCAGCAGCTTACGGGGGAGTAGCAATCAGCCCCAGCATTTT.

The J gene is TRBJ2-1, the V gene TRBV2, with D uncertain. Between the trimmed V and J ends, which lost 2 bases and 0 bases, there was a span of 11 bases. This CDR3 spans 16 amino acids. Germline CDR1 and CDR2: SNHLY and FYNNEI. CDR3 coding DNA: TGTGCCAGCAGTGAATCCCAGTCTGGCTCCTACAATGAGCAGTTCTTC. Translated, it gives CASSESQSGSYNEQFF.

This clone occurred once. The V and J genes are TRBV29-1 and TRBJ1-5; a possible D gene is TRBD1 (5 bases). Germline V gene lookup returns CDR1 SQVTM and CDR2 ANQGSEA. V shed 5 bases and J shed 0 bases, with 17 bases lying between them. This CDR3 has 16 residues. The CDR3 is CSVSSEWGDSNQPQHF. CDR3 bases: TGCAGCGTTTCATCGGAGTGGGGGGATAGCAATCAGCCCCAGCATTTT.

The CDR3 region is CASSPAGYYTF. The CDR3 nucleotides read TGTGCCAGCAGCCCCGCTGGGTACTACACCTTC. V is TRBV21-1 and J is TRBJ1-2. TRBV21-1 is listed as a pseudogene. This CDR3 is built from 11 residues.

The chain combines TRBV6-5 with TRBJ2-7; TRBD1 matches at 7 bases. Trimming cost V 6 bases and J 1 base; bases outside gene matches: 3. The V gene's germline CDR1 is MNHEY and CDR2 SVGAGI. CDR3 length equals 13 residues. CDR3 coding DNA: TGTGCCAGCAGGCGACAGGGTTCCTACGAGCAGTACGTC. This sequence encodes CASRRQGSYEQYV.